This T cell receptor (beta chain) is drawn from a study of T cell changes during pregnancy in multiple sclerosis. In this sample, this clone turned up once. The table came from immunoSEQ multiplex PCR; TCRdb's copy has only in-frame clones and leaves some out. The sample contains tens of thousands of clones, nearly 95% of which appear only once. The CDR3 extends over 14 amino acids. V was clipped by 5 bases and J by 4 bases, with 14 bases between them. Germline CDR1 is SGHNT and CDR2 is YENEEA. The chain carries TRBV11-3 and TRBJ1-1, with a possible D match to TRBD1 (6 bases). This sequence was found in a female donor in good health, enrolled as a control in a pregnancy study. The specimen comprised peripheral blood, sampled in the second trimester of pregnancy. The CDR3 nucleotides are TGTGCCAGCAGCCCGGGGGGCCCAGGCACTGAAGCTTTCTTT. Translated: CASSPGGPGTEAFF.